The entry below describes one TCR beta chain. In the original workflow: Reference gene primer amplification in the assay estimated nucleated cell counts. The protocol was immunoSEQ multiplex PCR, while the TCRdb copy is restricted to in-frame clones and leaves out a portion. V and J calls and clone size are as listed in that table; D and trimming were resolved from the DNA. The sample records approximately 68,000 clones, approximately 79% being singletons. The data originate from a study of blood T cell repertoires in COVID-19. Study context: The samples span acute and convalescent COVID-19 from the United States, Italy and Spain. The analysed material was cDNA or gDNA that came from T cells, B-cell-depleted T cells, or PBMCs.

The germline V gene has CDR1 MNHEY and CDR2 SMNVEV (reference sequence). J lost 5 bases, V lost 8 bases, and 5 bases had no gene match. CDR3 length: 12 residues. The chain is built from TRBV27 and TRBJ1-1, with TRBD1 matching over 7 bases. The TCR sequence derives from a woman between 45 and 65 years old with acute or convalescent COVID-19. Source material: peripheral blood. The CDR3: CASRQTGTEAFF. In DNA, the CDR3 is TGTGCCAGCCGACAGACAGGGACTGAAGCTTTCTTT.